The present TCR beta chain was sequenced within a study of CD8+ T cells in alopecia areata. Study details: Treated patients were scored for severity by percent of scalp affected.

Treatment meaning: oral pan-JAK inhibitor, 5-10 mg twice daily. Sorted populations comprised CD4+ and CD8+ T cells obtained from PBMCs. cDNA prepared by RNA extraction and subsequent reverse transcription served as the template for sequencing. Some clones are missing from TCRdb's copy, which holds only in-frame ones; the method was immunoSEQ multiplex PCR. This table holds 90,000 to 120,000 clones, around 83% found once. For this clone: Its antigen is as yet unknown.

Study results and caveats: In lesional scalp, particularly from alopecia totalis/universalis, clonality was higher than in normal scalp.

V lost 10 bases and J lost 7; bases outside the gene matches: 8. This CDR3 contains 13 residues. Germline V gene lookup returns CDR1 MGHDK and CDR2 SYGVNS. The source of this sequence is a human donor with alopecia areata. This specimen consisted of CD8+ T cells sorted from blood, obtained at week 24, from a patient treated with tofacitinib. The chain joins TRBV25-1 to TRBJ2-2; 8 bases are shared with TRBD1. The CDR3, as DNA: TGTGCCACGAGGACAGGGTTAGACGGGGAGCTGTTTTTT. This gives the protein CATRTGLDGELFF.